This T cell receptor beta chain was captured in a study of blood T cell repertoires in COVID-19. As for the study in general: Samples of COVID-19 (acute and convalescent) were obtained from the United States, Italy and Spain. In each case, the material was cDNA or gDNA derived from T cells, B-cell-depleted T cells, or PBMCs.

While infection was still active, Seattle patients were enrolled and then followed longitudinally. V lost 0 bases and J 5 bases, leaving 9 bases between the germline ends. Germline lookup yields CDR1 MNHEY and CDR2 SVGAGI. There are 14 residues in the CDR3. Methods used by the authors: The assay estimated nucleated cells by amplifying reference gene primers. Repertoires were generated with immunoSEQ multiplex PCR, while TCRdb's copy carries only in-frame clones and drops some. V, J and clone size reflect that table, while D and trimming were determined from the DNA. The top ten hold around 8% of the sample, which has 150,000 or so clones, 70% to 90% seen once.

The V call is TRBV6-5, the J call TRBJ2-3, with a tentative D call TRBD2 (5 bases). Sequenced material: peripheral blood. The TCR sequence derives from a woman aged 60-75 years with COVID-19, enrolled during active disease. The CDR3: CASSYSDGVDTQYF. The CDR3 DNA reads as TGTGCCAGCAGTTACTCGGACGGGGTAGATACGCAGTATTTT.